These 6 T cell receptor beta chains share one sample of origin, sequenced in a study of T cells in Graves' hyperthyroidism and ophthalmopathy. Amplification of TCR beta CDR3 regions was performed using RNA transcripts as template. First-round RT-PCR of the TCR CDR3 relied on the HTBI primer set. TCRdb ran MiXCR on the multiplex PCR reads and lists one entry per CDR3 protein. This sample has about 510,000 distinct CDR3 sequences, with 14% found just once. Sample: blood. These receptors were taken from a middle-aged woman with Graves' hyperthyroidism.

This clonotype was counted a few times. This rearrangement joins TRBV6-1 to TRBJ2-1, with a possible D match to TRBD1 (6 bases). The germline V gene has CDR1 MNHNS and CDR2 SASEGT. The CDR3 is 15 amino acids. Trimming pared 2 bases from V and 6 bases from J, leaving 14 bases between. CDR3 residues: CASSEYREQLNEQFF. The CDR3, as DNA: TGTGCCAGCAGTGAATACAGGGAGCAACTCAATGAGCAGTTCTTC.

By its share, this clonotype is medium-sized. The chain couples TRBV29-1 to TRBJ2-1, with 12 nucleotides matching TRBD2. Germline CDR1 SQVTM, CDR2 ANQGSEA. The CDR3 is 15 residues long. V was pared by 5 bases and J by 2 bases, with 4 bases of the junction left unmatched. The DNA of the CDR3 is TGCAGCGTTCCAACTAGCGGGAGGCCCTACAATGAGCAGTTCTTC. Protein product: CSVPTSGRPYNEQFF.

This chain uses TRBV9 with TRBJ2-5; 7 bases align to TRBD1. The germline gives CDR1 SGDLS, CDR2 YYNGEE. Germline trimming cut 2 bases from V and 2 bases from J; bases unmatched to any gene: 6. The CDR3 sequence is 15 residues long. In DNA, the CDR3 is TGTGCCAGCAGCGTTGAGGACAGGAGACAAGAGACCCAGTACTTC. Protein: CASSVEDRRQETQYF.

This sequence joins TRBV5-1 and TRBJ2-5; D may be TRBD2 (5 bases). Trimming shortened V by 0 bases and J by 5 bases, and 11 bases separated the two germline ends. From germline, CDR1 is SGHRS and CDR2 YFSETQ. The CDR3 length is 14 residues. Here the CDR3 DNA reads TGCGCCAGCAGCTTGGATGCGGGTTGGGAGACCCAGTACTTC. Amino acid sequence: CASSLDAGWETQYF.

This clonotype was seen repeatedly, ten times or more. For the CDR3, the DNA is TGTGCCAGCAGCACCACTAGCACAGATACGCAGTATTTT. Protein sequence: CASSTTSTDTQYF. The chain has TRBV7-9 and TRBJ2-3, with no clear D. Germline values: CDR1 SEHNR, CDR2 FQNEAQ (reference sequence). The CDR3 has 13 amino acids. With 5 bases removed from V and 0 bases from J, the gap between germline ends came to 6 bases. Full variable domain (rest looked up from reference TRBV7-9 and TRBJ2-3): DTGVSQNPRHKITKRGQNVTFRCDPISEHNRLYWYRQTLGQGPEFLTYFQNEAQLEKSRLLSDRFSAERPKGSFSTLEIQRTEQGDSAMYLCASSTTSTDTQYFGPGTRLTVL.

This clonotype was counted at least ten times. The V and J genes are TRBV28 and TRBJ2-7; 8 positions match TRBD2. The germline V gene encodes CDR1 MDHEN and CDR2 SYDVKM. V trimming: 1 base; J trimming: 2 bases; junction bases outside the gene matches: 7. This CDR3 is built from 16 residues. The CDR3, as DNA: TGTGCCAGCAGTTTATTAGTAACGGGAGGGCCCTACGAGCAGTACTTC. Its protein product is CASSLLVTGGPYEQYF.